This T cell receptor beta chain was observed in a study of control samples from healthy donors and cancer patients. The CDR3 totals 15 residues. The germline V gene has CDR1 LNHDA and CDR2 SQIVND (reference sequence). The germline V and J ends were trimmed by 3 bases and 0 bases, with 9 bases remaining between them. Clones were read by immunoSEQ multiplex PCR, and TCRdb kept only the in-frame ones, dropping some. The sample carries about 170,000 clones, around 93% recorded once. This clonotype was sampled from a woman aged 55-70 years in good health. The sequenced sample was blood. J is TRBJ1-3 and V is TRBV19, with unresolved D. As DNA, the CDR3 is TGTGCCAGTAGTATGATCGCAGTCTCTGGAAACACCATATATTTT. This translates into CASSMIAVSGNTIYF.